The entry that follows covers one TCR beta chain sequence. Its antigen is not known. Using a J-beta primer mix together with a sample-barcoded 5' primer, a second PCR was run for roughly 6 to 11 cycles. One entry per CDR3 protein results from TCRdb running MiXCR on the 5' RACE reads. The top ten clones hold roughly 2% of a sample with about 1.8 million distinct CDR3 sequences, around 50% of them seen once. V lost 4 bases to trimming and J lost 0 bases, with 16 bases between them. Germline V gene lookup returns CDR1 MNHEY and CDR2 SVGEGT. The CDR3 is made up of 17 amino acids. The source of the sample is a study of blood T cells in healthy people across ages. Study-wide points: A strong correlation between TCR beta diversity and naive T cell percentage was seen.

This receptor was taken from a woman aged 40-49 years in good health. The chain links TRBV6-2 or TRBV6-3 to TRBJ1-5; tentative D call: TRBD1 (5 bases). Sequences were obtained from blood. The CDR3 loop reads CASSLPRQRYSNQPQHF. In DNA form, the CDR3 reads TGTGCCAGCAGTTTGCCCCGACAGCGTTATAGCAATCAGCCCCAGCATTTT.